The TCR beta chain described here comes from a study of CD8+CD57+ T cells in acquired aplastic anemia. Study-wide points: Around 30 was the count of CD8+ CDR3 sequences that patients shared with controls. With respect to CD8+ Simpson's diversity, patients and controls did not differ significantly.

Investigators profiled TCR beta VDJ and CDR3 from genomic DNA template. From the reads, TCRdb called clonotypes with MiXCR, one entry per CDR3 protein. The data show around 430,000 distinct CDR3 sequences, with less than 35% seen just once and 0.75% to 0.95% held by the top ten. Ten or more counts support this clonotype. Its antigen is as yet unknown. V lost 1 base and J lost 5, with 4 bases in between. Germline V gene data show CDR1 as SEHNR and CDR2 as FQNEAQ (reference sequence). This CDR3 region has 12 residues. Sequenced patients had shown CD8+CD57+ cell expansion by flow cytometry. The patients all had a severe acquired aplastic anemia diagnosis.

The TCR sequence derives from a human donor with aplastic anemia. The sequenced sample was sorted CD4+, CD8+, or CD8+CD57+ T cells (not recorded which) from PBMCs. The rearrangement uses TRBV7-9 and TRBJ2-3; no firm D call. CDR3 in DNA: TGTGCCAGCAGCTTAGATGAAGATACGCAGTATTTT. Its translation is CASSLDEDTQYF.